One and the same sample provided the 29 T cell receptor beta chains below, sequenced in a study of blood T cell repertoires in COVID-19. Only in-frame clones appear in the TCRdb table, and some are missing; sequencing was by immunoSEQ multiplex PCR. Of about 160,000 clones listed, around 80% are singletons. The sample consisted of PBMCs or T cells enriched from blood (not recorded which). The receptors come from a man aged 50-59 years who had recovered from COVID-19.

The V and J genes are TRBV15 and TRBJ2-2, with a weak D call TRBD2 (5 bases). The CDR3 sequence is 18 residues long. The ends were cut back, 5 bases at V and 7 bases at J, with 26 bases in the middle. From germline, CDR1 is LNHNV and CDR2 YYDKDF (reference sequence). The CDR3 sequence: CATSGEGKGKPWGGELFF. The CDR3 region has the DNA TGTGCCACCAGCGGCGAGGGAAAAGGAAAACCCTGGGGCGGGGAGCTGTTTTTT.

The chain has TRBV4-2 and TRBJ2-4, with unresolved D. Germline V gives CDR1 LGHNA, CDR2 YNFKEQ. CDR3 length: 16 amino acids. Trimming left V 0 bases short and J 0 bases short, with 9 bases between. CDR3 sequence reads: CASSQDYSIAKNIQYF. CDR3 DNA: TGTGCCAGCAGCCAAGATTACAGTATAGCCAAAAACATTCAGTACTTC.

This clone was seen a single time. The CDR3 region is CASRSPFLSGGATDTQYF. In DNA, the CDR3 is TGTGCCAGCAGGTCCCCCTTTCTGAGCGGGGGGGCCACAGATACGCAGTATTTT. The rearrangement uses TRBV27 and TRBJ2-3; 10 nucleotides line up with TRBD2. J lost 2 bases, V lost 6 bases, and 14 bases had no gene match. The CDR3 consists of 18 residues. The V gene's germline CDR1 is MNHEY and CDR2 SMNVEV (reference sequence).

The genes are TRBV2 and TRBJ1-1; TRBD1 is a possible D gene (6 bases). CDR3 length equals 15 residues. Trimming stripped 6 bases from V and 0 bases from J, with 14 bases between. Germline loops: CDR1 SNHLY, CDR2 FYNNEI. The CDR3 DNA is TGTGCCAGCAGCGATCCGGGACAAGTGAACACTGAAGCTTTCTTT. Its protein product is CASSDPGQVNTEAFF.

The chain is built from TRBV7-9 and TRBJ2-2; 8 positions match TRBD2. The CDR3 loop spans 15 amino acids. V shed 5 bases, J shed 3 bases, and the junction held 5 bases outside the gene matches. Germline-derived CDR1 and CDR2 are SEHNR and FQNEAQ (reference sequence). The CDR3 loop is CASSLGGGDTGELFF. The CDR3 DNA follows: TGTGCCAGCAGCCTCGGGGGGGGCGACACCGGGGAGCTGTTTTTT.

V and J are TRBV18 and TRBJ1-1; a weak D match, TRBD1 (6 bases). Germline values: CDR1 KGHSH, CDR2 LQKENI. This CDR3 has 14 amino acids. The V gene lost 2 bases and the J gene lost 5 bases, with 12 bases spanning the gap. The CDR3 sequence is CASSPSGVRTEAFF. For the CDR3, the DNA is TGTGCCAGCTCACCATCAGGGGTACGGACTGAAGCTTTCTTT.

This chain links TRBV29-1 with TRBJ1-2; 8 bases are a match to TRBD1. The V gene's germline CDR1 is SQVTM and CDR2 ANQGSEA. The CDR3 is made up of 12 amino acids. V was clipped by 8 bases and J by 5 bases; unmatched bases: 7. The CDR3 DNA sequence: TGCAGCCTCGGACAGGGAGGGTATGGCTACACCTTC. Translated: CSLGQGGYGYTF.

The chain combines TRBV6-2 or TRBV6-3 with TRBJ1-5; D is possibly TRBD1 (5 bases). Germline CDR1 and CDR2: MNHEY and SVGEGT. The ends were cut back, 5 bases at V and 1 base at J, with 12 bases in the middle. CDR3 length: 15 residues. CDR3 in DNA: TGTGCCAGCAGTAAAACAGGAGCCAGCAATCAGCCCCAGCATTTT. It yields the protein CASSKTGASNQPQHF.

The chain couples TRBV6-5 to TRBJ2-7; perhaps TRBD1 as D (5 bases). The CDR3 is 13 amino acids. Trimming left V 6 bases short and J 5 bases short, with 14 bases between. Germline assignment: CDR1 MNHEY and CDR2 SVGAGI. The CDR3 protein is CASSSFRRDEQYF. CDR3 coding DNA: TGTGCCAGCAGCTCCTTCCGCAGGGACGAGCAGTACTTC.

In nucleotides, the CDR3 is TGTGCCAGCAGCCCCCTGACAGGGGGGGGCTACACCTTC. Translation: CASSPLTGGGYTF. V and J are TRBV7-9 and TRBJ1-2, with 9 bases aligning to TRBD1. Germline CDR1 SEHNR, CDR2 FQNEAQ (reference sequence). With V trimmed by 5 bases and J by 8 bases, 6 bases remained unmatched. CDR3 size: 13 residues. The whole variable domain, filled in from reference TRBV7-9 and TRBJ1-2, reads DTGVSQNPRHKITKRGQNVTFRCDPISEHNRLYWYRQTLGQGPEFLTYFQNEAQLEKSRLLSDRFSAERPKGSFSTLEIQRTEQGDSAMYLCASSPLTGGGYTFGSGTRLTVV.

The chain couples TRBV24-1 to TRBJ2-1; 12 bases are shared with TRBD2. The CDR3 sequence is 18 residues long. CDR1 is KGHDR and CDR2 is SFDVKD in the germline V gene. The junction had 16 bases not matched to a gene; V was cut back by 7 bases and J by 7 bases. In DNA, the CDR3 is TGTGCCACCAGCTCGGGACTAGCGGGTTCCTTATCCGGGAATGAGCAGTTCTTC. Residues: CATSSGLAGSLSGNEQFF.

The DNA for the CDR3 is TGTGCCAGTAGTAGCGGGGGTTACCAAGAGACCCAGTACTTC. Translating gives CASSSGGYQETQYF. V usage is TRBV19 and J usage is TRBJ2-5; TRBD2 agrees at 7 bases. With V trimmed by 4 bases and J by 0 bases, 2 bases remained unmatched. This CDR3 spans 14 amino acids. CDR1 LNHDA and CDR2 SQIVND come from the germline V gene (reference sequence).

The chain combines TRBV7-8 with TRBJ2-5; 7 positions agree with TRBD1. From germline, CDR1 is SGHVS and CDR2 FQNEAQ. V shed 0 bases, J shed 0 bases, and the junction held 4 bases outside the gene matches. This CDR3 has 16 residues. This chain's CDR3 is CASSLAGQANQETQYF. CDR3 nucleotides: TGTGCCAGCAGCTTAGCAGGACAGGCAAACCAAGAGACCCAGTACTTC.

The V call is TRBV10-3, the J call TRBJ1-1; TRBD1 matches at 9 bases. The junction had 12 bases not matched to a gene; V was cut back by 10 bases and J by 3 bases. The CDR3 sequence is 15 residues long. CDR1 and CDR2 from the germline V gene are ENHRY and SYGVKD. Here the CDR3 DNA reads TGTGCCACCCATCGACAGGGGGGGCTTTACACTGAAGCTTTCTTT. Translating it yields CATHRQGGLYTEAFF.

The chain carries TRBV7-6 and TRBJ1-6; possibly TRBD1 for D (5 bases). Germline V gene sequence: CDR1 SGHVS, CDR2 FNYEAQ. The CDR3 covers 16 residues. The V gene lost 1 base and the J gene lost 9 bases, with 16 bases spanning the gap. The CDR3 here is CASSLGGGRDGSPLHF. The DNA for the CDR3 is TGTGCCAGCAGCTTAGGGGGAGGCAGGGATGGTTCACCCCTCCACTTT.

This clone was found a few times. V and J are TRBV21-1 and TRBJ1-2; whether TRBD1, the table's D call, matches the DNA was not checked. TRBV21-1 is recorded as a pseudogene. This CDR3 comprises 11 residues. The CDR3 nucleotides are TGTGCCAGCAAACAGGCCGTTGGCTACACCTTC. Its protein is CASKQAVGYTF.

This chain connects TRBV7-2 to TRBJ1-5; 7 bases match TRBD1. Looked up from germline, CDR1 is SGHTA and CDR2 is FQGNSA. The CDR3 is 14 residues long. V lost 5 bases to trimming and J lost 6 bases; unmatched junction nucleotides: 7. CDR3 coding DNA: TGTGCCAGCAGCATCCGACAGGGCACTCAGCCCCAGCATTTT. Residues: CASSIRQGTQPQHF.

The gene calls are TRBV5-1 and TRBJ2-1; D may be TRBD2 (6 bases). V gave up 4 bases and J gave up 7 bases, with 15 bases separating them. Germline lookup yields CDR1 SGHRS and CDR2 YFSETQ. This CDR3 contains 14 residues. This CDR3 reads CASSALYLANEQFF. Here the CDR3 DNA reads TGCGCCAGCAGCGCGTTATACCTAGCGAATGAGCAGTTCTTC.

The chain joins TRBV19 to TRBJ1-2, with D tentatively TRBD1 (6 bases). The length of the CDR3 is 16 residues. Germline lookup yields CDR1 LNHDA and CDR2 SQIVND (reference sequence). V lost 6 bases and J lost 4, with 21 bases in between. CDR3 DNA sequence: TGTGCCAGTAGGGAAGGAGCAGGGGTCCCCTTCTATGGCTACACCTTC. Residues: CASREGAGVPFYGYTF.

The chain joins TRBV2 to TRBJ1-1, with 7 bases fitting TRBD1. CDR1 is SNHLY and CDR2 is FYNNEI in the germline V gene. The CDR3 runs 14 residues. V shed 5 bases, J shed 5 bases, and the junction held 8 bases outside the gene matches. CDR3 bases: TGTGCCAGCAGTAGAGACAGGGTAGGGACTGAAGCTTTCTTT. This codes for CASSRDRVGTEAFF.

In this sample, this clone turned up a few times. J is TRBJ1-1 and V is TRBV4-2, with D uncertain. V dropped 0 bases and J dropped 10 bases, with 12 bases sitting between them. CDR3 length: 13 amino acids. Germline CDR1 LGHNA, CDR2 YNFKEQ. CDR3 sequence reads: CASSQDLGSAAFF. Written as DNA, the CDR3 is TGTGCCAGCAGCCAAGATCTCGGGTCGGCAGCTTTCTTT.

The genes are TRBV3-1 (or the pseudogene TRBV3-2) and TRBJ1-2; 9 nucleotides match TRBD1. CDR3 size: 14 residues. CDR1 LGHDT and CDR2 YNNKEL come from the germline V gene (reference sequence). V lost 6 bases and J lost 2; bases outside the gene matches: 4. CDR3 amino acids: CASSGTGRNYGYTF. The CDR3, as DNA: TGTGCCAGCAGTGGGACAGGGAGGAACTATGGCTACACCTTC.

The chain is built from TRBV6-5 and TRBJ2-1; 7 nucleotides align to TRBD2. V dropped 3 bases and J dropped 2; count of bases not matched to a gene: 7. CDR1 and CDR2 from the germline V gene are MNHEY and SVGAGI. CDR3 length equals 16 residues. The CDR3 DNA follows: TGTGCCAGCAGTTATTCGCGGGCGGGGGCCTACAATGAGCAGTTCTTC. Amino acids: CASSYSRAGAYNEQFF.

The CDR3 DNA reads as TGTGCCAGCAGCAGACAGGGTATATATGGCTACACCTTC. Its translation is CASSRQGIYGYTF. J is TRBJ1-2 and V is TRBV5-4; TRBD1 agrees at 7 bases. The CDR3 length is 13 residues. J was trimmed by 5 bases and V by 4 bases; bases with no gene match: 5. Germline CDR1 SGHNT, CDR2 YYREEE (reference sequence).

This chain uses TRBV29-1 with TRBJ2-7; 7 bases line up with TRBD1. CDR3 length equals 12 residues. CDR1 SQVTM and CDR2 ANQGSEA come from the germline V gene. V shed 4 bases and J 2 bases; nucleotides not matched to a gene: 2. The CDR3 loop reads CSVAQGTYEQYF. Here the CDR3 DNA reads TGCAGCGTTGCACAGGGGACCTACGAGCAGTACTTC.

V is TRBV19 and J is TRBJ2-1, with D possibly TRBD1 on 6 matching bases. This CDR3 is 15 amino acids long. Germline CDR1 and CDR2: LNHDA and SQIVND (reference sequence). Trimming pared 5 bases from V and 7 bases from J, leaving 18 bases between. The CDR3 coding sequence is TGTGCCAGTAGTGGGGTTTGGGGGCGCTTGAATGAGCAGTTCTTC. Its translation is CASSGVWGRLNEQFF.

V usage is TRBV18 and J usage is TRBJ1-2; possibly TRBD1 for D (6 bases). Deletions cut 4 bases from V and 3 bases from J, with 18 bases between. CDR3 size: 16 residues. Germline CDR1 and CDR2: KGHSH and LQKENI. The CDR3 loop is CASSRERGKKYYGYTF. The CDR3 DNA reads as TGTGCCAGCTCACGAGAAAGGGGGAAGAAGTACTATGGCTACACCTTC.

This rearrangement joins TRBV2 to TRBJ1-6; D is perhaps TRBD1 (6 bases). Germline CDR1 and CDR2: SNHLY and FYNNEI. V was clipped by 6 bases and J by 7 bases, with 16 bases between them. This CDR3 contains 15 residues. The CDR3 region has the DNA TGTGCCAGCAGCGATTATACGCAGGGGAATTCACCCCTCCACTTT. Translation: CASSDYTQGNSPLHF. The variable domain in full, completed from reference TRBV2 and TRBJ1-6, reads EPEVTQTPSHQVTQMGQEVILRCVPISNHLYFYWYRQILGQKVEFLVSFYNNEISEKSEIFDDQFSVERPDGSNFTLKIRSTKLEDSAMYFCASSDYTQGNSPLHFGNGTRLTVT.

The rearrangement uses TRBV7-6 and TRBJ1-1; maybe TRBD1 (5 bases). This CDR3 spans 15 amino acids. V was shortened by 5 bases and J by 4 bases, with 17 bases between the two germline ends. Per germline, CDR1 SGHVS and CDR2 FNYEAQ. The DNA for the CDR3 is TGTGCCAGCAGCGCCTGGACCTCGGGGGGCACTGAAGCTTTCTTT. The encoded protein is CASSAWTSGGTEAFF.